The clone carrying this T cell receptor beta chain was observed a single time. Germline V gives CDR1 SGHAT, CDR2 FQNNGV. The trim removed 1 base at V and 4 bases at J, leaving 16 bases unmatched. This CDR3 is 18 amino acids long. The assay was immunoSEQ multiplex PCR, and TCRdb's table has in-frame clones only and misses some. The sample holds over a million clones, around 97% seen once. This specimen belongs to a study of shared clonotypes between healthy human individuals. In the study overall: Each donor had three CD4 naive, three CD4 memory, two CD8 naive and one CD8 memory plate.

Sequencing used naive CD4+ T cells sorted from blood. Subset: CD45RA+ positively selected. The receptor was derived from a man aged 25-45 years in good health. The gene calls are TRBV11-2 and TRBJ2-7; 7 nucleotides match TRBD1. CDR3 in amino acids: CASSLGVARGSFVYEQYF. CDR3 nucleotides: TGTGCCAGCAGCTTAGGTGTTGCCAGGGGGAGTTTCGTGTACGAGCAGTACTTC.